Shown below are 27 T cell receptor beta chains from a single sample sequenced in a study of follicular helper T cells after annual influenza vaccination (dated by TCRdb to 2017 to 2019). Per the publication, the time point label means: 2015-2016 season, 7 days after influenza vaccination. The receptor library was made with the immunoSEQ multiplex PCR assay. The table comes from immuneACCESS by way of TCRdb, which keeps in-frame sequences with V and J called. Part of the clones is missing from these tables; in studies checked, under half for an unresolved V gene and the rest for unknown reasons. The sample has more than 9,000 clones on record, 70% to 90% of them singletons. The top ten clonotypes cover 0.47% of the sample. This material consisted of CXCR5+ CD38- circulating T follicular helper cells from blood, taken 7 days after influenza vaccination. The cell subset or site label, as the study defines it: circulating Tfh, non-naive CD4+CXCR5+PD-1+ (ICOS+CD38+ or ICOS-CD38-). These receptors were collected from an adult who received the influenza vaccine.

The chain carries TRBV4-2 and TRBJ2-2; the D is unclear. The CDR3 is 16 amino acids. V lost 2 bases and J 3 bases, leaving 13 bases between the germline ends. Per the germline V gene, CDR1 is LGHNA and CDR2 is YNFKEQ. CDR3 region: CASSQLTAGDTGELFF. DNA for the CDR3: TGTGCCAGCAGCCAACTAACGGCTGGCGACACCGGGGAGCTGTTTTTT.

V is TRBV29-1 and J is TRBJ2-7; 14 nucleotides match TRBD2. Trimming at V came to 6 bases and at J to 1 base, leaving 8 bases not matched to a gene. Per the germline V gene, CDR1 is SQVTM and CDR2 is ANQGSEA. CDR3 length: 16 residues. CDR3 sequence: CSVQTSGGAGSYEQYF. The CDR3 DNA follows: TGCAGCGTCCAGACTAGCGGGGGGGCCGGGTCCTACGAGCAGTACTTC.

The V call is TRBV28, the J call TRBJ1-3; TRBD1 matches 7 bases. V lost 5 bases and J lost 7; bases outside the gene matches: 17. The CDR3 runs 17 residues. From germline, CDR1 is MDHEN and CDR2 SYDVKM. Written as DNA, the CDR3 is TGTGCCAGCAGTCCGATGACAGGGTCAACTCACGGGAACACCATATATTTT. This sequence encodes CASSPMTGSTHGNTIYF.

There are a few counts of this clone. The V call is TRBV7-9, the J call TRBJ2-3, with D tentatively TRBD2 (6 bases). CDR1 SEHNR and CDR2 FQNEAQ come from the germline V gene (reference sequence). This CDR3 has 12 amino acids. Trimming removed 11 bases from V and 6 bases from J, with 15 bases in between. In DNA form, the CDR3 reads TGTGCCCTCTCTTGGGGGGACGATACGCAGTATTTT. As protein: CALSWGDDTQYF. The whole variable domain, filled in from reference TRBV7-9 and TRBJ2-3, reads DTGVSQNPRHKITKRGQNVTFRCDPISEHNRLYWYRQTLGQGPEFLTYFQNEAQLEKSRLLSDRFSAERPKGSFSTLEIQRTEQGDSAMYLCALSWGDDTQYFGPGTRLTVL.

V usage is TRBV4-3 and J usage is TRBJ1-1; D is undetermined. Germline assignment: CDR1 LGHNA and CDR2 YSLEER. This CDR3 has 14 amino acids. Trimming pared 1 base from V and 7 bases from J, leaving 13 bases between. CDR3 DNA sequence: TGCGCCAGCAGCCAAGGGACCCAGGCATTTGAAGCTTTCTTT. Translation: CASSQGTQAFEAFF.

The chain couples TRBV10-2 to TRBJ1-2; TRBD1 is a possible D gene (5 bases). CDR1 is WSHSY and CDR2 is SAAADI in the germline V gene. The CDR3 is 13 residues long. V was clipped by 8 bases and J by 2 bases, with 12 bases between them. The chain's CDR3 is CASRPGGNYGYTF. CDR3 coding DNA: TGCGCCAGCCGACCGGGGGGAAACTATGGCTACACCTTC.

The chain has TRBV30 and TRBJ2-1; 9 bases match TRBD1. J lost 7 bases, V lost 3 bases, and 7 bases had no gene match. CDR3 length: 14 residues. Germline CDR1 is GTSNPN and CDR2 is SVGIG (reference sequence). CDR3 bases: TGTGCCTGGAGAATACAGGGGGCGCGGAATGAGCAGTTCTTC. Its protein product is CAWRIQGARNEQFF.

V and J are TRBV7-2 and TRBJ2-7; D remains unclear. The germline gives CDR1 SGHTA, CDR2 FQGNSA. Trimming took 5 bases from V and 1 from J, leaving 6 bases between them. The CDR3 extends over 12 amino acids. In DNA, the CDR3 is TGTGCCAGCAGCGTATCATCCTACGAGCAGTACTTC. Encoded protein: CASSVSSYEQYF.

This chain uses TRBV6-1 with TRBJ2-3; 9 nucleotides line up with TRBD2. Germline CDR1 and CDR2: MNHNS and SASEGT. This CDR3 has 15 amino acids. Losses at the gene ends were 8 bases for V and 0 bases for J; bases not matched to a gene: 6. CDR3 region: CASLVLAGSTDTQYF. In DNA, the CDR3 is TGTGCCAGCTTGGTACTAGCGGGTAGCACAGATACGCAGTATTTT.

The chain has TRBV19 and TRBJ2-7; TRBD1 agrees at 8 bases. This CDR3 contains 13 residues. The V and J ends lost 4 bases and 4 bases, in that order; junction bases with no gene match: 3. Germline CDR1 is LNHDA and CDR2 is SQIVND (reference sequence). CDR3 DNA: TGTGCCAGTAGTAGGCAGGGGGCTTACGAGCAGTACTTC. Translating it yields CASSRQGAYEQYF.

This clone came up once. The chain has TRBV6-1 and TRBJ1-1, with TRBD1 as a possible D gene (6 bases). CDR3 size: 13 residues. The germline gives CDR1 MNHNS, CDR2 SASEGT. The V gene lost 3 bases and the J gene lost 5 bases, with 10 bases spanning the gap. CDR3 protein: CASSDLRGTEAFF. The CDR3 bases are TGTGCCAGCAGTGACCTCAGGGGAACTGAAGCTTTCTTT.

Here the CDR3 DNA reads TGTGCCAGCAGCAGAAATCAGGGGGCCGGAGGCTACACCTTC. The encoded protein is CASSRNQGAGGYTF. The chain links TRBV7-9 to TRBJ1-2; TRBD1 agrees at 8 bases. The germline V gene encodes CDR1 SEHNR and CDR2 FQNEAQ (reference sequence). The ends lost 5 bases at V and 8 bases at J; junction bases unmatched: 10. The CDR3 is made up of 14 amino acids.

The genes are TRBV4-1 and TRBJ1-3; D is possibly TRBD1 (5 bases). Germline V CDR1 and CDR2: MGHRA, YSYEKL. V dropped 0 bases and J dropped 4 bases, with 10 bases sitting between them. CDR3 length: 15 residues. The CDR3 DNA is TGCGCCAGCAGCCAAGATATCGGGGCGGGAAACACCATATATTTT. It translates to CASSQDIGAGNTIYF.

The chain employs TRBV19 and TRBJ2-1; D possibly uses TRBD1 or TRBD2 (5 bases each). Trimming left V 5 bases short and J 8 bases short, with 7 bases between. The V gene's germline CDR1 is LNHDA and CDR2 SQIVND (reference sequence). The CDR3 runs 11 residues. The CDR3 region is CASSRGDEQFF. CDR3 in DNA: TGTGCCAGTAGTCGGGGCGATGAGCAGTTCTTC.

The chain couples TRBV5-4 to TRBJ2-7; TRBD2 might be the D (5 bases). The CDR3 extends over 14 amino acids. V was clipped by 2 bases and J by 3 bases, with 12 bases between them. The germline gives CDR1 SGHNT, CDR2 YYREEE (reference sequence). The DNA of the CDR3 is TGTGCCAGCAGCTTACGAGGGATGGACTACGAGCAGTACTTC. It codes for CASSLRGMDYEQYF.

The chain employs TRBV5-1 and TRBJ1-1; D not certain. The CDR3 covers 13 residues. V was trimmed by 2 bases and J by 4 bases, leaving 9 bases between them. Germline V gene sequence: CDR1 SGHRS, CDR2 YFSETQ. For the CDR3, the DNA is TGCGCCAGCAGCTTTCAAGGGCGCACTGAAGCTTTCTTT. Translated: CASSFQGRTEAFF.

The chain has TRBV5-4 and TRBJ2-6; D unresolved. Per the germline V gene, CDR1 is SGHNT and CDR2 is YYREEE (reference sequence). This CDR3 has 15 amino acids. Between the trimmed V and J ends, which lost 2 bases and 1 base, there was a span of 7 bases. The CDR3 bases are TGTGCCAGCAGCTTCACAGAGTCTGGGGCCAACGTCCTGACTTTC. Protein sequence: CASSFTESGANVLTF.

The chain uses TRBV28 and TRBJ1-2, with 8 bases that match TRBD1. The CDR3 consists of 15 residues. Unmatched junction bases numbered 8, after V lost 3 bases and J lost 5 bases. Germline lookup yields CDR1 MDHEN and CDR2 SYDVKM. The CDR3 coding sequence is TGTGCCAGCAGTTTCGGGACAGGACAACGGTATGGCTACACCTTC. It yields the protein CASSFGTGQRYGYTF.

The rearrangement uses TRBV10-3 and TRBJ2-7; 7 bases align to TRBD1. CDR1 and CDR2 from the germline V gene are ENHRY and SYGVKD. The CDR3 totals 15 residues. V was pared by 2 bases and J by 2 bases, with 6 bases of the junction left unmatched. The CDR3 is CAISEKTTGTYEQYF. CDR3 nucleotide sequence: TGTGCCATCAGTGAGAAGACGACAGGGACCTACGAGCAGTACTTC.

The rearrangement uses TRBV28 and TRBJ1-4; D gene uncertain. The V gene's germline CDR1 is MDHEN and CDR2 SYDVKM. This CDR3 comprises 14 residues. Trimming pared 8 bases from V and 3 bases from J, leaving 13 bases between. The CDR3, as DNA: TGTGCCAGCTTCCACGGGCAGCCTAATGAAAAACTGTTTTTT. As protein: CASFHGQPNEKLFF.

The V call is TRBV19, the J call TRBJ1-1; unclear D gene. The V gene's germline CDR1 is LNHDA and CDR2 SQIVND (reference sequence). Trimming took off 3 bases at V and 1 base at J, with 9 bases between the two ends. The CDR3 covers 14 residues. The CDR3 region has the DNA TGTGCCAGTAGTATTGGTCAGGAGAACACTGAAGCTTTCTTT. Its protein product is CASSIGQENTEAFF.

The V and J genes are TRBV11-2 and TRBJ2-1; 7 bases are shared with TRBD2. The CDR3 extends over 12 amino acids. V lost 5 bases, J lost 15 bases, and 10 bases stayed unmatched. The germline V gene encodes CDR1 SGHAT and CDR2 FQNNGV. The CDR3 nucleotides read TGTGCCAGCAGCCGGGGGGACTCTAAAAGGTTCTTC. Translation: CASSRGDSKRFF.

This clone was counted a few times. The rearrangement uses TRBV18 and TRBJ1-5, with a possible D match to TRBD1 (5 bases). The CDR3 has 15 residues. Trimming pared 3 bases from V and 3 bases from J, leaving 12 bases between. Germline V gives CDR1 KGHSH, CDR2 LQKENI. The CDR3 nucleotides are TGTGCCAGCTCACCTTCGGCAGGGCACAATCAGCCCCAGCATTTT. It translates to CASSPSAGHNQPQHF. The variable domain in full, with the rest retrieved from reference TRBV18 and TRBJ1-5, is NAGVMQNPRHLVRRRGQEARLRCSPMKGHSHVYWYRQLPEEGLKFMVYLQKENIIDESGMPKERFSAEFPKEGPSILRIQQVVRGDSAAYFCASSPSAGHNQPQHFGDGTRLSIL.

The V and J genes are TRBV6-5 and TRBJ1-6, with D hard to call. V lost 7 bases and J 7 bases, leaving 11 bases between the germline ends. Germline V gives CDR1 MNHEY, CDR2 SVGAGI. This CDR3 spans 13 amino acids. The CDR3 spells CASNDRGNSPLHF. The CDR3, as DNA: TGTGCCAGCAATGACCGAGGAAATTCACCCCTCCACTTT.

The J gene is TRBJ2-3, the V gene TRBV10-3, with D perhaps matching TRBD1 or TRBD2 (5 bases each). The CDR3 length is 14 residues. CDR1 ENHRY and CDR2 SYGVKD come from the germline V gene. V gave up 7 bases and J gave up 7 bases, with 18 bases separating them. The CDR3 DNA reads as TGTGCCATCACCCCAGGGCTCGGGGTATATACGCAGTATTTT. Residues: CAITPGLGVYTQYF.

The chain recombines TRBV19 with TRBJ2-5; unclear D gene. Germline V lookup: CDR1 LNHDA, CDR2 SQIVND (reference sequence). Trimming stripped 7 bases from V and 4 bases from J, with 10 bases between. The CDR3 has 12 amino acids. The CDR3 bases are TGTGCCAGTAAGGGTCAGCTAGAGACCCAGTACTTC. Amino acids: CASKGQLETQYF.

The rearrangement links TRBV7-7 to TRBJ2-1; D is possibly TRBD1 or TRBD2 (5 bases each). Deletions cut 2 bases from V and 10 bases from J, with 18 bases between. The germline V gene encodes CDR1 SSHAT and CDR2 FNYEAQ (reference sequence). The CDR3 consists of 15 residues. In nucleotides, the CDR3 is TGTGCCAGCAGCTTACAATGGGGACCTCGGCAGGAGCAGTTCTTC. Translated, it gives CASSLQWGPRQEQFF. Full variable domain (rest looked up from reference TRBV7-7 and TRBJ2-1): GAGVSQSPRYKVTKRGQDVTLRCDPISSHATLYWYQQALGQGPEFLTYFNYEAQPDKSGLPSDRFSAERPEGSISTLTIQRTEQRDSAMYRCASSLQWGPRQEQFFGPGTRLTVL.